Listed here are 5 T cell receptor beta chains from one sample, sequenced in a study of cytomegalovirus exposure and HLA in healthy donors. The PCR made use of 60 Vbeta and 13 Jbeta primers. Sequencing was performed with immunoSEQ multiplex PCR; in TCRdb, only in-frame clones are kept and a portion is missing. The sample holds 250,000 to 350,000 clones, roughly 70% seen once. The sample comprised PBMCs. These receptors were taken from a female donor in good health and CMV-seronegative.

The gene calls are TRBV11-2 and TRBJ1-2; D unclear. The germline V gene encodes CDR1 SGHAT and CDR2 FQNNGV. V was trimmed by 1 base and J by 0 bases, leaving 15 bases between them. CDR3 length equals 17 residues. The CDR3 region is CASSLGLQLAANYGYTF. Here the CDR3 DNA reads TGTGCCAGCAGCTTAGGACTACAGTTGGCTGCTAACTATGGCTACACCTTC.

This clone showed up just once. The chain carries TRBV19 and TRBJ2-1; the D is unclear. This CDR3 spans 13 amino acids. V lost 4 bases and J 5 bases, leaving 9 bases between the germline ends. Germline lookup yields CDR1 LNHDA and CDR2 SQIVND (reference sequence). CDR3 protein: CASSTDWDNEQFF. DNA for the CDR3: TGTGCCAGTAGTACCGACTGGGACAATGAGCAGTTCTTC. The complete variable domain, with remaining parts taken from reference TRBV19 and TRBJ2-1, reads DGGITQSPKYLFRKEGQNVTLSCEQNLNHDAMYWYRQDPGQGLRLIYYSQIVNDFQKGDIAEGYSVSREKKESFPLTVTSAQKNPTAFYLCASSTDWDNEQFFGPGTRLTVL.

V usage is TRBV4-1 and J usage is TRBJ1-2; D is unclear. V was cut by 5 bases and J by 4 bases, with 17 bases left in between. The germline V gene encodes CDR1 MGHRA and CDR2 YSYEKL. The CDR3 spans 15 residues. DNA for the CDR3: TGCGCCAGCAGCAAAAATAGGGAGGGTGTCTATGGCTACACCTTC. Amino acids: CASSKNREGVYGYTF.

J is TRBJ2-3 and V is TRBV4-1; TRBD2 agrees at 8 bases. Germline values: CDR1 MGHRA, CDR2 YSYEKL. The CDR3 extends over 16 amino acids. J lost 3 bases, V lost 4 bases, and 9 bases had no gene match. The CDR3 loop reads CASSRQGSGITDTQYF. The CDR3 DNA is TGCGCCAGCAGCCGACAAGGTAGCGGGATAACAGATACGCAGTATTTT.

In its sample, this clone was seen once. The chain combines TRBV28 with TRBJ2-3, with 8 nucleotides matching TRBD1. CDR1 MDHEN and CDR2 SYDVKM come from the germline V gene. J was trimmed by 5 bases and V by 3 bases; bases with no gene match: 4. This CDR3 comprises 14 residues. As DNA, the CDR3 is TGTGCCAGCAGTTTGGGGACAGGAGGAGATACGCAGTATTTT. Protein sequence: CASSLGTGGDTQYF.